These 3 T cell receptor beta chains originate from one sample sequenced in a study of regulatory T cells in long-lasting Graves disease. Time point given: newly diagnosed GD, antithyroid drugs for less than 3 months. PBMCs provided the RNA from which the TCR library was made. In building TCR beta libraries, iRepertoire HTBI primers were used together with Arm-PCR of CDR3 regions. TCRdb passed the multiplex PCR reads through MiXCR, listing each CDR3 protein once. Of roughly 560,000 distinct CDR3 sequences in the sample, approximately 12% were seen once. These data were also filed under a second study, of T cells in Graves' hyperthyroidism and ophthalmopathy.

The sequencing used peripheral blood mononuclear cells (PBMCs), collected at new diagnosis, from a patient treated with antithyroid drugs. The receptors originated from a woman between 25 and 40 years old with Graves disease.

This sequence joins TRBV28 and TRBJ1-5; TRBD1 might be the D (6 bases). The length of the CDR3 is 13 residues. Between the trimmed V and J ends, which lost 10 bases and 7 bases, there was a span of 17 bases. Per the germline V gene, CDR1 is MDHEN and CDR2 is SYDVKM. CDR3 nucleotides: TGTGCCAACGGAGGGGCAGGGGTACAGCCCCAGCATTTT. Translating it yields CANGGAGVQPQHF.

Notes on this clonotype: A far bigger clonotype differs at one base, so this is likely a read error. V usage is TRBV28 and J usage is TRBJ1-1; 8 positions agree with TRBD1. Unmatched junction bases numbered 7, after V lost 5 bases and J lost 2 bases. The CDR3 is 15 amino acids. The germline gives CDR1 MDHEN, CDR2 SYDVKM. CDR3 sequence reads: CASSESRGHNTEAFF. CDR3 sequence (DNA): TGTGCCAGCAGTGAGTCCAGGGGGCATAACACTGAAGCTTTCTTT.

This clonotype was observed a handful of times. This chain connects TRBV5-1 to TRBJ2-5, with D perhaps matching TRBD1 (5 bases). Germline V gene sequence: CDR1 SGHRS, CDR2 YFSETQ. V was cut by 2 bases and J by 5 bases, with 10 bases left in between. CDR3 length equals 13 residues. The CDR3 loop is CASSLDTGETQYF. CDR3 in DNA: TGCGCCAGCAGCTTAGATACAGGCGAGACCCAGTACTTC.